A selection of T cell receptor beta chains follows, all from one sample in a study of T cell responses to AZD1222 COVID-19 vaccine. Here immunoSEQ multiplex PCR was the method, and the copy in TCRdb shows in-frame clones only, minus some. The data hold some 170,000 clones, with 90% to 95% observed a single time. The sample in question was peripheral blood, obtained 28 days after the second dose of the MenACWY control vaccine. The receptor source for this set is an adult who received the MenACWY meningococcal vaccine as a control. Each CDR3 is given with its conserved first and last residue. The D gene is left open where the match is weak. Size tells how often a clone was seen (once, few, many) or the class of an expanded clone, and some rows leave it out.

size	V	D	J	DNA	CDR3
NA	TRBV28	TRBD1	TRBJ1-6	TGTGCCAGCTATCAGGGAGGGACAGGGTCTTCACCCCTCCACTTT	CASYQGGTGSSPLHF
NA	TRBV3-1/TRBV3-2	NA	TRBJ1-1	TGTGCCAGCAGCCGCGGGGAGACAGTCTCTGAAGCTTTCTTT	CASSRGETVSEAFF
NA	TRBV5-1	NA	TRBJ1-3	TGCGCCAGCAGGACCACAGGGAGCTCTGGAAACACCATATATTTT	CASRTTGSSGNTIYF
NA	TRBV6-5	NA	TRBJ1-5	TGTGCCAGCAGTTACCGGGGGTTAGAGCCCCAGCATTTT	CASSYRGLEPQHF
NA	TRBV29-1	TRBD1	TRBJ1-2	TGCAGCGTGATTGGACAGGGGGCAATATATGGCTACACCTTC	CSVIGQGAIYGYTF
once	TRBV9	NA	TRBJ2-7	TGTGCCAGCAGCGCCGCGTTGGGTGGGGGGTTCTACGAGCAGTACTTC	CASSAALGGGFYEQYF
NA	TRBV4-2	NA	TRBJ1-4	TGTGCCAGCAGCGATATGGGCATCAATAATGAAAAACTGTTTTTT	CASSDMGINNEKLFF
NA	TRBV5-1	NA	TRBJ1-5	TGCGCCAGCAGCTTATCAGGGGCTAGCAATCAGCCCCAGCATTTT	CASSLSGASNQPQHF
once	TRBV5-4	NA	TRBJ1-2	TGTGCCAGCAGCTTTACTGGGGGGGACTATGGCTACACCTTC	CASSFTGGDYGYTF
NA	TRBV7-8	NA	TRBJ1-2	TGTGCCAGCACCCCTAACAGAGTCGCGTATGGCTACACCTTC	CASTPNRVAYGYTF
NA	TRBV6-5	TRBD1	TRBJ1-4	TGTGCCAGTACAAACAGGGGCCGAGGTGAAAAACTGTTTTTT	CASTNRGRGEKLFF
NA	TRBV3-1/TRBV3-2	TRBD1	TRBJ1-1	TGTGCCAGCAGCCAAGCACCATTCATAGGACAGGGGACGAACACTGAAGCTTTCTTT	CASSQAPFIGQGTNTEAFF
NA	TRBV4-1	TRBD1	TRBJ2-1	TGCGCCAGCAGCCAACCTAGGGGGACAGGGTCCTACAATGAGCAGTTCTTC	CASSQPRGTGSYNEQFF
NA	TRBV5-1	TRBD1	TRBJ1-4	TGCGCCAGCAGCCCGACAGGGGGATCTAATGAAAAACTGTTTTTT	CASSPTGGSNEKLFF
NA	TRBV19	TRBD1	TRBJ1-2	TGTGCCAGTAGTATAGGACAGGGGAAGAGGGGCTACACCTTC	CASSIGQGKRGYTF
NA	TRBV11-2	TRBD1	TRBJ2-4	TGTGCCAGCAGTCCTACAGGGGGTCTCAAAAACATTCAGTACTTC	CASSPTGGLKNIQYF
NA	TRBV7-2	NA	TRBJ2-1	TGTGCCGGCAGCGCCTCCGGTAATGAGCAGTTCTTC	CAGSASGNEQFF
NA	TRBV7-2	TRBD1	TRBJ1-3	TGTGCCAGCAGCTTAGCGGGACAGGGGGCCGGAAACACCATATATTTT	CASSLAGQGAGNTIYF
once	TRBV6-2/TRBV6-3	NA	TRBJ1-5	TGTGCCAGCAGTTACGGCGTGCAGCCCCAGCATTTT	CASSYGVQPQHF
NA	TRBV28	NA	TRBJ1-2	TGTGCCAGTCAAGGGGTGACCTATGGCTACACCTTC	CASQGVTYGYTF
NA	TRBV5-1	NA	TRBJ1-1	TGCGCCAGCAGCTGGTCGGGGGTGGGAGACACTGAAGCTTTCTTT	CASSWSGVGDTEAFF
NA	TRBV3-1/TRBV3-2	NA	TRBJ2-5	TGTGCCAGCAGCCAAGACCTACCCTCGGGGGAAGAGACCCAGTACTTC	CASSQDLPSGEETQYF
once	TRBV19	NA	TRBJ1-4	TGTGCCAGTAGTAGGCTCGGACTTAATGAAAAACTGTTTTTT	CASSRLGLNEKLFF
NA	TRBV20-1	TRBD1	TRBJ1-1	TGCAGTGCTAGTTTCGGGACAGTCAACACTGAAGCTTTCTTT	CSASFGTVNTEAFF
NA	TRBV5-4	TRBD1	TRBJ1-4	TGTGCCAGCAGCTGGGGGGGGTTCGGACAGGGTGAAAAACTGTTTTTT	CASSWGGFGQGEKLFF
NA	TRBV2	TRBD2	TRBJ2-5	TGTGCCAGCAGTGAAACAGCGGGGGCCCAAGAGACCCAGTACTTC	CASSETAGAQETQYF
NA	TRBV6-5	NA	TRBJ1-2	TGTGCCAGCAGTCGGGGGGTCGGTAGGGGCTACACCTTC	CASSRGVGRGYTF
few	TRBV12-3/TRBV12-4	NA	TRBJ2-7	TGTGCCAGCAGTTTAAACAGGGACCACGAGCAGTACTTC	CASSLNRDHEQYF
NA	TRBV15	NA	TRBJ2-1	TGTGCCACCTCCCCATATTGGGGTTCGGGTGAGCAGTTCTTC	CATSPYWGSGEQFF
NA	TRBV30	TRBD1	TRBJ1-5	TGTGCCTGGAGAACCGGGACAGACGACCATAGCAATCAGCCCCAGCATTTT	CAWRTGTDDHSNQPQHF
NA	TRBV10-1	NA	TRBJ1-6	TGCGCCAGCAGTGAAGGGGTCCCTGGACGTTCACCCCTCCACTTT	CASSEGVPGRSPLHF
NA	TRBV9	NA	TRBJ1-5	TGTGCCAGCAGCAGAGCGGGGGGCAGGGCCAGGTATCAGCCCCAGCATTTT	CASSRAGGRARYQPQHF
NA	TRBV6-4	NA	TRBJ1-2	TGTGCCACCGAGGTTGTTTACTATGGCTACACCTTC	CATEVVYYGYTF
NA	TRBV5-6	TRBD1	TRBJ2-3	TGTGCCAGCAGCTGGACAGGGGAGCATCATACGCAGTATTTT	CASSWTGEHHTQYF
NA	TRBV7-2	NA	TRBJ1-2	TGTGCCAGCAGCTTAGGTCGCGCCTCGGACTATGGCTACACCTTC	CASSLGRASDYGYTF
NA	TRBV7-9	NA	TRBJ2-2	TGTGCCAGCAGCTCCAGCGGCAGGGGGGCCGGGGAGCTGTTTTTT	CASSSSGRGAGELFF
NA	TRBV4-1	TRBD2	TRBJ2-1	TGCGCCAGCAGCCGAGAGACTAGCGGGGGCTACAATGAGCAGTTCTTC	CASSRETSGGYNEQFF
NA	TRBV7-2	NA	TRBJ1-5	TGTGCCAGCAGCTTAACCTGGGGTCAGCCCCAGCATTTT	CASSLTWGQPQHF
NA	TRBV12-3/TRBV12-4	NA	TRBJ1-5	TGTGCCAGCAAAAGCGGCAATCAGCCCCAGCATTTT	CASKSGNQPQHF
NA	TRBV6-5	TRBD1	TRBJ2-7	TGTGCCAGCAGACAGGGGCGCTACGAGCAGTATTTC	CASRQGRYEQYF
NA	TRBV28	NA	TRBJ1-5	TGTGCCAGCAGTTTCGAACAGGCCCTTAAGCCCCAGCATTTT	CASSFEQALKPQHF
NA	TRBV25-1	NA	TRBJ1-1	TGTGCCAGCAGTGGTTTATTCACAGGGCTGGCTTTCTTT	CASSGLFTGLAFF
NA	TRBV5-1	NA	TRBJ2-1	TGCGCCAGCAGCCGTGGGACCTACAATGAGCAGTTCTTC	CASSRGTYNEQFF
NA	TRBV3-1/TRBV3-2	NA	TRBJ2-5	TGTGCCAGCAGCCAATATACTAGACAGGAGACCCAGTACTTC	CASSQYTRQETQYF
NA	TRBV4-3	TRBD1	TRBJ2-7	TGCGCCAGCAGTTCCGGGACAGGCTCCTACGAGCAGTACTTC	CASSSGTGSYEQYF
NA	TRBV2	NA	TRBJ1-4	TGTGCCAGCAGTGAACAGCATGCAACTAATGAAAAACTGTTTTTT	CASSEQHATNEKLFF
NA	TRBV5-7	NA	TRBJ2-1	TGTGCCAGCAGCTTCGTCCCCCCAGAGACCTACAATGAGCAGTTCTTC	CASSFVPPETYNEQFF
NA	TRBV18	NA	TRBJ1-6	TGTGCCAGCTCACCAATCGCCCGGGTGGAATCCTATAATTCACCCCTCCACTTT	CASSPIARVESYNSPLHF
NA	TRBV7-9	TRBD2	TRBJ2-1	TGTGCCAGCAGCCCAGCCCCAGCGGGGTATCGTGAGCAGTTCTTC	CASSPAPAGYREQFF
NA	TRBV10-1	TRBD2	TRBJ2-7	TGCGCCAGCAGCCCCGGGACTAGCGGGGTTTACGAGCAGTACTTC	CASSPGTSGVYEQYF
NA	TRBV10-2	NA	TRBJ1-4	TGCGCCAGCAGTGACCGAAGACGGGAAGAAAAACTGTTTTTT	CASSDRRREEKLFF
NA	TRBV5-4	TRBD2	TRBJ2-1	TGTGCCAGCAGCTTGGGACTAGCGGGGGGCCTAAGCAATGAGCAGTTCTTC	CASSLGLAGGLSNEQFF
NA	TRBV13	NA	TRBJ2-7	TGTGCCAGCAGCTTAAGGTTATCGACCTACGAGCAGTACTTC	CASSLRLSTYEQYF
NA	TRBV4-3	NA	TRBJ1-4	TGCGCCAGCAGCCAAGGCGCCAGGGTGGCTAATGAAAAACTGTTTTTT	CASSQGARVANEKLFF
NA	TRBV2	TRBD2	TRBJ2-7	TGTGCCAGCAGTGACTTCCCGGCGGGAGCCTACGAGCAGTACTTC	CASSDFPAGAYEQYF
NA	TRBV12-3/TRBV12-4	NA	TRBJ1-6	TGTGCCAGCAGAAGGACGAATAATTCACCCCTCCACTTT	CASRRTNNSPLHF
once	TRBV7-8	TRBD1	TRBJ2-7	TGTGCCAGCAGCGCGGACAGGGGCTACGAGCAGTACTTC	CASSADRGYEQYF
NA	TRBV7-3	NA	TRBJ2-1	TGTGCCAGCAGCTTTGGGTTGAGCTCCTACAATGAGCAGTTCTTC	CASSFGLSSYNEQFF
NA	TRBV30	NA	TRBJ1-5	TGTGCCTGGAGTTTGGGTACGACAGAGCCCCAGCATTTT	CAWSLGTTEPQHF